This T cell receptor beta chain was identified in a study of cytomegalovirus exposure and HLA in healthy donors. Overall study results and limits: A subsequent analysis found that TCR clusters from the first cohort also tended to co-occur in the approximately 120 validation repertoires, with about 93% of cluster scores above 0.

Germline CDR1 reads MNHEY; CDR2 reads SVGAGI. With 6 bases removed from V and 4 bases from J, the gap between germline ends came to 16 bases. The CDR3 length is 14 residues. Of note for this clone: Its antigen is still unknown.

Clones were sequenced by immunoSEQ multiplex PCR, and TCRdb holds only the in-frame ones, with some missing. The sample lists approximately 46,000 clones, roughly 92% seen once, with 1.4% in the top ten. The source material was PBMCs. The rearrangement uses TRBV6-5 and TRBJ2-7; unclear D gene. This receptor was taken from a man aged 18 to 30 in good health and CMV-seronegative. CDR3 coding DNA: TGTGCCAGCAGAATTGATGGAGAGGCATACGAGCAGTACTTC. Translation gives CASRIDGEAYEQYF.